The 26 T cell receptor beta chains presented below share a single source sample, sequenced in a study of OX40 agonist ivuxolimab in advanced cancers. The library was prepared using the immunoSEQ multiplex PCR assay. Held by TCRdb, this immuneACCESS table contains in-frame sequences only and omits some clones. Under half of the omission traces to an unresolved V gene where checked; the cause of the rest is unknown. The sample table contains fewer than 120,000 clones; only one count was recorded for 89% of them. Less than 0.3% of the sample is taken by the ten largest. The material was CD4+ or CD8+ T cells sorted from blood, obtained in a trial of the OX40 agonist ivuxolimab. These receptors originate from an adult with an advanced solid tumor such as melanoma, head and neck, liver or kidney cancer.

The chain is built from TRBV6-5 and TRBJ2-7; unclear D gene. The germline CDR1 and CDR2 sequences are MNHEY and SVGAGI. V was cut by 3 bases and J by 3 bases, with 12 bases left in between. The CDR3 consists of 14 residues. The CDR3 region has the DNA TGTGCCAGCAGTTATTCGGGTATCAGCTACGAGCAGTACTTC. This gives the protein CASSYSGISYEQYF.

The chain uses TRBV4-3 and TRBJ2-2; D remains ambiguous. CDR1 and CDR2 from the germline V gene are LGHNA and YSLEER. Trimming took 4 bases from V and 4 from J, leaving 10 bases between them. This CDR3 is built from 14 residues. The DNA for the CDR3 is TGCGCCAGCAGCCTCAAAGGTGGCACCGGGGAGCTGTTTTTT. Amino acid sequence: CASSLKGGTGELFF.

This chain connects TRBV7-4 to TRBJ2-6; 11 bases align to TRBD1. V lost 2 bases and J lost 1; bases outside the gene matches: 7. Per germline, CDR1 SGHVT and CDR2 SQSDAQ. The CDR3 runs to 19 residues. CDR3 region: CASSLHPGQGASGANVLTF. Written as DNA, the CDR3 is TGTGCCAGCAGCTTACACCCCGGACAGGGGGCATCTGGGGCCAACGTCCTGACTTTC.

This rearrangement joins TRBV9 to TRBJ2-3, with 12 bases fitting TRBD1. The junction had 6 bases not matched to a gene; V was cut back by 4 bases and J by 3 bases. Germline V gene data show CDR1 as SGDLS and CDR2 as YYNGEE. The CDR3 covers 16 residues. The CDR3 loop is CASSTTGQGATDTQYF. The CDR3 DNA is TGTGCCAGCAGCACAACGGGACAGGGGGCAACAGATACGCAGTATTTT.

The V call is TRBV4-1, the J call TRBJ1-4; D gene uncertain. Per the germline V gene, CDR1 is MGHRA and CDR2 is YSYEKL. The CDR3 runs to 15 residues. Between the trimmed V and J ends, which lost 0 bases and 5 bases, there was a span of 10 bases. In DNA form, the CDR3 reads TGCGCCAGCAGCCAAGATCCTGGCCCCAATGAAAAACTGTTTTTT. Translated: CASSQDPGPNEKLFF.

CDR3 in DNA: TGTGCCAGCAGCGAAATTTACACCATATATTTT. Encoded protein: CASSEIYTIYF. V gene TRBV2 combines with J gene TRBJ1-3; D is unresolved. Trimming removed 6 bases from V and 8 bases from J, with 8 bases in between. There are 11 residues in the CDR3. Germline V gives CDR1 SNHLY, CDR2 FYNNEI.

The chain couples TRBV9 to TRBJ1-1; D might be TRBD1 (5 bases). The CDR3 is made up of 12 amino acids. Per the germline V gene, CDR1 is SGDLS and CDR2 is YYNGEE. V was pared by 0 bases and J by 7 bases, with 7 bases between. The CDR3 loop is CASSVVGGEAFF. For the CDR3, the DNA is TGTGCCAGCAGCGTAGTCGGGGGTGAAGCTTTCTTT. The variable domain in full, completed from reference TRBV9 and TRBJ1-1, reads DSGVTQTPKHLITATGQRVTLRCSPRSGDLSVYWYQQSLDQGLQFLIQYYNGEERAKGNILERFSAQQFPDLHSELNLSSLELGDSALYFCASSVVGGEAFFGQGTRLTVV.

This chain links TRBV11-3 with TRBJ2-5; no clear D. CDR1 SGHNT and CDR2 YENEEA come from the germline V gene. The CDR3 loop spans 13 amino acids. Trimming took off 5 bases at V and 1 base at J, with 8 bases between the two ends. The DNA for the CDR3 is TGTGCCAGCAGCCCGACATTCCAAGAGACCCAGTACTTC. Its protein is CASSPTFQETQYF.

The chain links TRBV18 to TRBJ2-7; a weak D match, TRBD2 (5 bases). Trimming pared 3 bases from V and 0 bases from J, leaving 12 bases between. CDR1 is KGHSH and CDR2 is LQKENI in the germline V gene. The CDR3 runs 15 residues. CDR3 nucleotides: TGTGCCAGCTCACCCGGGGAAGTAGGCTCCTACGAGCAGTACTTC. Residues: CASSPGEVGSYEQYF. Full variable domain (remainder filled in from reference TRBV18 and TRBJ2-7): NAGVMQNPRHLVRRRGQEARLRCSPMKGHSHVYWYRQLPEEGLKFMVYLQKENIIDESGMPKERFSAEFPKEGPSILRIQQVVRGDSAAYFCASSPGEVGSYEQYFGPGTRLTVT.

This chain connects TRBV28 to TRBJ2-4; possible D gene TRBD1, 6 bases. CDR1 and CDR2 from the germline V gene are MDHEN and SYDVKM. The CDR3 is 14 amino acids. The V end was cut by 2 bases, the J end by 5 bases, with 10 bases between. Here the CDR3 reads CASSLGGSQNIQYF. The CDR3 DNA is TGTGCCAGCAGTTTAGGGGGCAGTCAAAACATTCAGTACTTC.

J is TRBJ1-2 and V is TRBV30; maybe TRBD1 (5 bases). Looked up from germline, CDR1 is GTSNPN and CDR2 is SVGIG (reference sequence). The CDR3 covers 13 residues. V shed 0 bases and J shed 3 bases, with 8 bases lying between them. CDR3 sequence (DNA): TGTGCCTGGAGTGTGGGGCAGGACTATGGCTACACCTTC. Translated, it gives CAWSVGQDYGYTF.

The chain uses TRBV5-1 and TRBJ1-1; 7 positions agree with TRBD1. The CDR3 loop spans 13 amino acids. CDR1 is SGHRS, CDR2 YFSETQ, per germline. The trim removed 4 bases at V and 6 bases at J, leaving 6 bases unmatched. In DNA form, the CDR3 reads TGCGCCAGCAGCCCCGAGGGACAGTCTGAAGCTTTCTTT. Residues: CASSPEGQSEAFF.

The CDR3, as DNA: TGTGCCATTTCTTTCGGGTGGCCCCAGCATTTT. Its translation: CAISFGWPQHF. The chain uses TRBV27 and TRBJ1-5; no clear D gene. Germline CDR1 and CDR2: MNHEY and SMNVEV (reference sequence). The CDR3 is 11 residues long. V lost 10 bases and J 9 bases, leaving 13 bases between the germline ends.

The chain combines TRBV7-9 with TRBJ2-1; 11 bases align to TRBD1. The CDR3 runs to 17 residues. With V trimmed by 1 base and J by 4 bases, 6 bases remained unmatched. Germline V lookup: CDR1 SEHNR, CDR2 FQNEAQ (reference sequence). Here the CDR3 DNA reads TGTGCCAGCAGCTTAGTATTCGGACAGGGGGCTTACAATGAGCAGTTCTTC. Its translation: CASSLVFGQGAYNEQFF.

The chain is built from TRBV6-5 and TRBJ1-2, with TRBD1 matching 9 bases. The V gene end was trimmed by 4 bases and the J gene end by 4 bases; junction bases not matched to a gene: 7. CDR3 size: 15 residues. In germline, CDR1 is MNHEY, CDR2 SVGAGI. The CDR3: CASSWGQGASYGYTF. The CDR3 nucleotides read TGTGCCAGCAGTTGGGGACAGGGCGCTTCCTATGGCTACACCTTC.

The rearrangement links TRBV10-3 to TRBJ2-7; D is possibly TRBD2 (5 bases). Trimming pared 0 bases from V and 4 bases from J, leaving 13 bases between. The CDR3 has 15 amino acids. The germline gives CDR1 ENHRY, CDR2 SYGVKD. CDR3 sequence (DNA): TGTGCCATCAGTGAGTCGGCGGGTGGACTTTACGAGCAGTACTTC. This translates into CAISESAGGLYEQYF.

The V call is TRBV9, the J call TRBJ2-1; 9 positions agree with TRBD1. The CDR3 is 16 residues long. Looked up from germline, CDR1 is SGDLS and CDR2 is YYNGEE. The J segment lost 6 bases and the V segment lost 2 bases, leaving 9 bases of the junction unmatched. CDR3 protein: CASSVRSGTGSNEQFF. CDR3 coding DNA: TGTGCCAGCAGCGTCAGATCCGGGACAGGGTCCAATGAGCAGTTCTTC.

V usage is TRBV7-2 and J usage is TRBJ1-1, with unresolved D. Germline V lookup: CDR1 SGHTA, CDR2 FQGNSA. CDR3 size: 13 residues. The V gene lost 5 bases and the J gene lost 5 bases, with 12 bases spanning the gap. The CDR3 bases are TGTGCCAGCAGCCTTAGAGGGAGGACTGAAGCTTTCTTT. This translates into CASSLRGRTEAFF.

The CDR3 spells CASTQGARRTEAFF. CDR3 DNA sequence: TGTGCCAGCACTCAGGGGGCGCGACGGACTGAAGCTTTCTTT. The chain is built from TRBV19 and TRBJ1-1; the match to TRBD1 covers 8 bases. The V gene's germline CDR1 is LNHDA and CDR2 SQIVND (reference sequence). Unmatched junction bases numbered 11, after V lost 9 bases and J lost 5 bases. The CDR3 is 14 residues long. The full variable domain, rest sourced from reference TRBV19 and TRBJ1-1, is DGGITQSPKYLFRKEGQNVTLSCEQNLNHDAMYWYRQDPGQGLRLIYYSQIVNDFQKGDIAEGYSVSREKKESFPLTVTSAQKNPTAFYLCASTQGARRTEAFFGQGTRLTVV.

The chain combines TRBV5-1 with TRBJ2-2; 9 bases map to TRBD2. Trimming at V came to 3 bases and at J to 6 bases, leaving 12 bases not matched to a gene. The length of the CDR3 is 17 residues. Germline lookup yields CDR1 SGHRS and CDR2 YFSETQ. CDR3 coding DNA: TGCGCCAGCAGCTCGCCCCTAGGGGTAGCGGGAGCCGGGGAGCTGTTTTTT. Amino acid sequence: CASSSPLGVAGAGELFF.

The J gene is TRBJ2-1, the V gene TRBV4-2; a weak D match, TRBD1 (5 bases). The CDR3 totals 14 residues. V lost 3 bases and J lost 4, with 10 bases in between. The V gene's germline CDR1 is LGHNA and CDR2 YNFKEQ. CDR3 nucleotide sequence: TGTGCCAGCAGCCAGGCAGGGTTATACAATGAGCAGTTCTTC. This sequence encodes CASSQAGLYNEQFF.

V and J are TRBV29-1 and TRBJ1-2; D unclear. The CDR3 contains 11 residues. The V and J ends lost 4 bases and 6 bases respectively, with 9 bases between them. CDR1 and CDR2 from the germline V gene are SQVTM and ANQGSEA. CDR3 protein: CSVGADNGYTF. In DNA, the CDR3 is TGCAGCGTTGGGGCTGACAATGGCTACACCTTC.

The V call is TRBV5-1, the J call TRBJ2-7; a possible D gene is TRBD1 (6 bases). Germline CDR1 is SGHRS and CDR2 is YFSETQ. This CDR3 is built from 14 residues. V was pared by 0 bases and J by 3 bases, with 10 bases between. The chain's CDR3 is CASSLDRRGYEQYF. For the CDR3, the DNA is TGCGCCAGCAGCTTGGATCGCAGGGGCTACGAGCAGTACTTC. The whole variable domain, remainder taken from reference TRBV5-1 and TRBJ2-7, is KAGVTQTPRYLIKTRGQQVTLSCSPISGHRSVSWYQQTPGQGLQFLFEYFSETQRNKGNFPGRFSGRQFSNSRSEMNVSTLELGDSALYLCASSLDRRGYEQYFGPGTRLTVT.

Of note for this clone: Additional DNA sequences in this sample encode the identical CDR3. This chain joins TRBV28 and TRBJ2-7; D not resolved. V was shortened by 5 bases and J by 3 bases, with 8 bases between the two germline ends. CDR3 length: 12 residues. Germline V CDR1 and CDR2: MDHEN, SYDVKM. The CDR3 sequence is CASSSSSYEQYF. In DNA, the CDR3 is TGTGCCAGCAGTAGTTCAAGCTACGAGCAGTACTTC.

The chain employs TRBV18 and TRBJ1-6; D gene uncertain. Germline V gives CDR1 KGHSH, CDR2 LQKENI. The ends were cut back, 2 bases at V and 5 bases at J, with 7 bases in the middle. The CDR3 sequence is 14 residues long. CDR3 sequence reads: CASSPAGDNSPLHF. Written as DNA, the CDR3 is TGTGCCAGCTCACCAGCCGGAGATAATTCACCCCTCCACTTT. The full variable domain, its missing parts supplied by reference TRBV18 and TRBJ1-6, is NAGVMQNPRHLVRRRGQEARLRCSPMKGHSHVYWYRQLPEEGLKFMVYLQKENIIDESGMPKERFSAEFPKEGPSILRIQQVVRGDSAAYFCASSPAGDNSPLHFGNGTRLTVT.

This CDR3 reads CASSRDRVNTIYF. The DNA for the CDR3 is TGTGCCAGTAGTAGGGACAGGGTGAACACCATATATTTT. The chain recombines TRBV19 with TRBJ1-3, with TRBD1 matching over 9 bases. V gave up 4 bases and J gave up 7 bases; unmatched junction bases: 2. CDR1 LNHDA and CDR2 SQIVND come from the germline V gene (reference sequence). The CDR3 totals 13 residues.